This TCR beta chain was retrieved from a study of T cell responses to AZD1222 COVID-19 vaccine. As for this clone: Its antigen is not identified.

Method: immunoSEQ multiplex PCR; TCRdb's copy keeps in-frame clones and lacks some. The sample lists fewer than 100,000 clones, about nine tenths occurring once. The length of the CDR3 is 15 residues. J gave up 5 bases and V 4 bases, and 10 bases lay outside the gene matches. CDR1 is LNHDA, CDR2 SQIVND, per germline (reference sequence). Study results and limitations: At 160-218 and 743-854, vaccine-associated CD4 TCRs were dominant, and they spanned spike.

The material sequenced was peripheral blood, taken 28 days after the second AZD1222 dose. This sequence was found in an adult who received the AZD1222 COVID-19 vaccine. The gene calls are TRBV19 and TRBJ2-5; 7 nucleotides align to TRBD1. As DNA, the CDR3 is TGTGCCAGTAGTACCTGGACAGGTGATATCGAGACCCAGTACTTC. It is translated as CASSTWTGDIETQYF.